This T cell receptor (beta chain) was observed in a study of control samples from healthy donors and cancer patients. Profiled with immunoSEQ multiplex PCR; TCRdb holds only in-frame clones, not every one. The sample holds about 120,000 clones; 80% to 90% are singletons and the top ten take about 2.9%. V was shortened by 7 bases and J by 8 bases, with 14 bases between the two germline ends. Germline CDR1 reads MNHEY; CDR2 reads SMNVEV (reference sequence). This CDR3 region has 13 residues. This chain uses TRBV27 with TRBJ2-2, with D tentatively TRBD2 (5 bases). This clonotype was obtained from a man aged 55 to 70 in good health. The sequencing input was blood. This CDR3 reads CASTSGPGGELFF. DNA for the CDR3: TGTGCCAGCACTTCCGGACCGGGAGGGGAGCTGTTTTTT.